The rows below give T cell receptor beta chains drawn from one sample of a study of blood T cell repertoires in COVID-19. Assay: immunoSEQ multiplex PCR; the TCRdb copy retains only in-frame clones and omits some. This sample yields just over 300,000 clones, of which 75% to 90% are seen a single time; 2% to 3% belongs to the top ten. Material: peripheral blood. The receptors were gathered from a young man with active or convalescent COVID-19. Both conserved end residues are part of each CDR3. The order of the fields is D gene, J gene, clone size, V gene, CDR3 DNA, CDR3 protein. A D gene is named only where the DNA matches it firmly. For some rows the clone size is stated as once, few or many, or as a class when expanded; others skip it.

D gene: NA; J gene: TRBJ1-2; clone size: once; V gene: TRBV7-8; CDR3 DNA: TGTGCCAGCAGCTTAGCCGGGACTAACTATGGCTACACCTTC; CDR3 protein: CASSLAGTNYGYTF
D gene: TRBD1; J gene: TRBJ1-1; clone size: NA; V gene: TRBV23-1; CDR3 DNA: TGCGCCAGCAGTTGGGGAACCGGGACAGGGGGCGTCTGGACTGAAGCTTTCTTT; CDR3 protein: CASSWGTGTGGVWTEAFF
D gene: NA; J gene: TRBJ1-1; clone size: NA; V gene: TRBV7-9; CDR3 DNA: TGTGCCAGCAGCGCCCGAGGGGGGGTACAAACTGAAGCTTTCTTT; CDR3 protein: CASSARGGVQTEAFF
D gene: NA; J gene: TRBJ2-3; clone size: NA; V gene: TRBV5-1; CDR3 DNA: TGCGCCAGCAGCTTGTATTACTCAGATACGCAGTATTTT; CDR3 protein: CASSLYYSDTQYF
D gene: TRBD2; J gene: TRBJ2-1; clone size: once; V gene: TRBV24-1; CDR3 DNA: TGTGCCACCAGTGCGACTAGCGGGGGGTTAGATGAGCAGTTCTTC; CDR3 protein: CATSATSGGLDEQFF
D gene: TRBD2; J gene: TRBJ2-7; clone size: once; V gene: TRBV6-5; CDR3 DNA: TGTGCCAGCTCCCTAGCGGGAGTCTACGAGCAGTACTTC; CDR3 protein: CASSLAGVYEQYF
D gene: NA; J gene: TRBJ1-5; clone size: NA; V gene: TRBV6-6; CDR3 DNA: TGTGCCAGCAGTCCCTACGACGGAAGCGGCAATCAGCCCCAGCATTTT; CDR3 protein: CASSPYDGSGNQPQHF
D gene: NA; J gene: TRBJ2-3; clone size: NA; V gene: TRBV6-2/TRBV6-3; CDR3 DNA: TGTGCCAGCAGTTACAACAGCGGACGCACAGATACGCAGTATTTT; CDR3 protein: CASSYNSGRTDTQYF
D gene: TRBD2; J gene: TRBJ2-1; clone size: NA; V gene: TRBV24-1; CDR3 DNA: TGTGCCACCAGTGAGAGACTAGCGGGATGGCAGTTCTTC; CDR3 protein: CATSERLAGWQFF
D gene: TRBD2; J gene: TRBJ2-3; clone size: many; V gene: TRBV2; CDR3 DNA: TGTGCCAGCAGTGAAGCCCGAGCGGGAGGTCGGGAAGATACGCAGTATTTT; CDR3 protein: CASSEARAGGREDTQYF
D gene: NA; J gene: TRBJ2-3; clone size: NA; V gene: TRBV19; CDR3 DNA: TGTGCCAGTAGTGATGGAGCCGGAGGGGATACGCAGTATTTT; CDR3 protein: CASSDGAGGDTQYF
D gene: NA; J gene: TRBJ1-3; clone size: once; V gene: TRBV28; CDR3 DNA: TGTGCCAGCAGAGTCAGCTCTGGAAACACCATATATTTT; CDR3 protein: CASRVSSGNTIYF
D gene: TRBD2; J gene: TRBJ2-1; clone size: NA; V gene: TRBV7-9; CDR3 DNA: TGTGCCAGCACCCCGAGGACCAGCGGGAGAATGGATGAGCAGTTCTTC; CDR3 protein: CASTPRTSGRMDEQFF
D gene: NA; J gene: TRBJ1-3; clone size: once; V gene: TRBV15; CDR3 DNA: TGTGCCACCAGCAGAGATGGTTGGGGCGCCGGAAACACCATATATTTT; CDR3 protein: CATSRDGWGAGNTIYF
D gene: NA; J gene: TRBJ1-2; clone size: NA; V gene: TRBV9; CDR3 DNA: TGTGCCAGCAGCTCCCAGGGTGATGGCTACACCTTC; CDR3 protein: CASSSQGDGYTF
D gene: NA; J gene: TRBJ2-7; clone size: few; V gene: TRBV11-2; CDR3 DNA: TGTGCCAGCAGCTCGACTATTTTCAACGAGCAGTACTTC; CDR3 protein: CASSSTIFNEQYF
D gene: NA; J gene: TRBJ1-4; clone size: NA; V gene: TRBV6-6; CDR3 DNA: TGTGCCACCCGGGATGCAACTAATGAAAAACTGTTTTTT; CDR3 protein: CATRDATNEKLFF
D gene: NA; J gene: TRBJ2-2; clone size: NA; V gene: TRBV24-1; CDR3 DNA: TGTGCCACCGGGGACATAACGAACACCGGGGAGCTGTTTTTT; CDR3 protein: CATGDITNTGELFF
D gene: TRBD2; J gene: TRBJ2-1; clone size: once; V gene: TRBV7-6; CDR3 DNA: TGTGCCAGCAGCCATCCACTAGCGGGAGCGAACAATGAGCAGTTCTTC; CDR3 protein: CASSHPLAGANNEQFF
D gene: NA; J gene: TRBJ1-2; clone size: NA; V gene: TRBV7-9; CDR3 DNA: TGTGCCAGCAGCTTAGGTACAGGTGGCTACACCTTC; CDR3 protein: CASSLGTGGYTF
D gene: TRBD1; J gene: TRBJ2-7; clone size: NA; V gene: TRBV5-5; CDR3 DNA: TGTGCCAGCAGCTCAACAGCGGACAGGGGGCTCTTCGATTTAGAGCAGTACTTC; CDR3 protein: CASSSTADRGLFDLEQYF
D gene: NA; J gene: TRBJ1-5; clone size: NA; V gene: TRBV7-9; CDR3 DNA: TGTGCCAGCAGTTTCGCAGGGTTGGATCAGCCCCAGCATTTT; CDR3 protein: CASSFAGLDQPQHF
D gene: NA; J gene: TRBJ2-1; clone size: NA; V gene: TRBV3-1/TRBV3-2; CDR3 DNA: TGTGCCAGCAGACCAGAGGGGGTACGGCGTGGTGAGCAGTTCTTC; CDR3 protein: CASRPEGVRRGEQFF
D gene: TRBD1; J gene: TRBJ2-1; clone size: NA; V gene: TRBV24-1; CDR3 DNA: TGTGCCACCAGCGGACAGGCTCGCCACAATGAGCAGTTCTTC; CDR3 protein: CATSGQARHNEQFF
D gene: NA; J gene: TRBJ2-5; clone size: NA; V gene: TRBV5-1; CDR3 DNA: TGCGCCAGCAGCTTTATTGGCAAACAAGAGACCCAGTACTTC; CDR3 protein: CASSFIGKQETQYF
D gene: TRBD1; J gene: TRBJ1-4; clone size: NA; V gene: TRBV5-1; CDR3 DNA: TGCGCCAGCAGCCCAGGGACAGGGAGTTTTAGTTCAACTAATGAAAAACTGTTTTTT; CDR3 protein: CASSPGTGSFSSTNEKLFF
D gene: NA; J gene: TRBJ2-7; clone size: few; V gene: TRBV4-1; CDR3 DNA: TGCGCCAGCAGCCAAGACAACAGGGACTACCTACGTCCCTACGAGCAGTACTTC; CDR3 protein: CASSQDNRDYLRPYEQYF
D gene: NA; J gene: TRBJ2-7; clone size: once; V gene: TRBV5-8; CDR3 DNA: TGTGCCAGCAGCTTACCCCGGGACTGGTCCTCCTACGAGCAGTACTTC; CDR3 protein: CASSLPRDWSSYEQYF
D gene: TRBD1; J gene: TRBJ2-7; clone size: NA; V gene: TRBV7-6; CDR3 DNA: TGTGCCAGCAGCTCGTTGACGGGGGGACAGGGCCACATCCCGGACTCCTACGAGCAGTACTTC; CDR3 protein: CASSSLTGGQGHIPDSYEQYF
D gene: TRBD1; J gene: TRBJ1-5; clone size: NA; V gene: TRBV28; CDR3 DNA: TGTGCCAGCAGTTTCACTGACAGGGGGGGCAATCAGCCCCAGCATTTT; CDR3 protein: CASSFTDRGGNQPQHF
D gene: NA; J gene: TRBJ1-5; clone size: NA; V gene: TRBV27; CDR3 DNA: TGTGCCAGCAGTTTATCGATGACACATAATCAGCCCCAGCATTTT; CDR3 protein: CASSLSMTHNQPQHF
D gene: NA; J gene: TRBJ1-3; clone size: NA; V gene: TRBV5-1; CDR3 DNA: TGCGCCAGCAGCTTGGCCGTGGTGCGCTCTGGAAACACCATATATTTT; CDR3 protein: CASSLAVVRSGNTIYF
D gene: TRBD1; J gene: TRBJ1-5; clone size: NA; V gene: TRBV19; CDR3 DNA: TGTGCCAGTAACACTAACAGGGGCCAGCCCCAGCATTTT; CDR3 protein: CASNTNRGQPQHF
D gene: NA; J gene: TRBJ1-5; clone size: once; V gene: TRBV27; CDR3 DNA: TGTGCCAGCAGTTCCCGGCGGGGAAATCAGCCCCAGCATTTT; CDR3 protein: CASSSRRGNQPQHF
D gene: NA; J gene: TRBJ2-2; clone size: NA; V gene: TRBV27; CDR3 DNA: TGTGCCAGCAGACAGGGAGTGACCGGGGAGCTGTTTTTT; CDR3 protein: CASRQGVTGELFF
D gene: TRBD1; J gene: TRBJ2-3; clone size: NA; V gene: TRBV5-1; CDR3 DNA: TGCGCCAGCAGCCCGAACCCCCCGACAGGGCCGACAGATACGCAGTATTTT; CDR3 protein: CASSPNPPTGPTDTQYF
D gene: NA; J gene: TRBJ2-7; clone size: once; V gene: TRBV18; CDR3 DNA: TGTGCCAGCTCACCACCGGGCGGGTACGAGCAGTACTTC; CDR3 protein: CASSPPGGYEQYF
D gene: TRBD1; J gene: TRBJ2-1; clone size: NA; V gene: TRBV27; CDR3 DNA: TGTGCCAGCAGTCCCGGACAGGGGATCGATGAGCAGTTCTTC; CDR3 protein: CASSPGQGIDEQFF
D gene: TRBD2; J gene: TRBJ2-2; clone size: NA; V gene: TRBV7-2; CDR3 DNA: TGTGCCAGCAGTAAAATCCGGACTAGCGGTGACACCGGGGAGCTGTTTTTT; CDR3 protein: CASSKIRTSGDTGELFF